The 17 T cell receptor beta chains given below trace back to one sample, sequenced in a study of cytomegalovirus exposure and HLA in healthy donors. In the PCR, 60 Vbeta and 13 Jbeta primers were used. Data came from immunoSEQ multiplex PCR; TCRdb stores just in-frame clones and leaves some out. Seen here are around 100,000 clones, over 75% observed once, and the top ten hold less than 9.5%. The sample consisted of PBMCs. Source of these receptors: a young man in good health and CMV-seronegative.

The V gene is TRBV5-1, the J gene TRBJ1-1; no reliable D call. Germline V gives CDR1 SGHRS, CDR2 YFSETQ. Trimming removed 4 bases at V and 0 bases at J, with 10 bases between. The CDR3 covers 14 residues. The CDR3 nucleotides are TGCGCCAGCAGCCCGACCGGGGTGAACACTGAAGCTTTCTTT. As protein: CASSPTGVNTEAFF.

The V call is TRBV5-1, the J call TRBJ1-1; D unresolved. The germline V and J ends were trimmed by 0 bases and 1 base, with 10 bases remaining between them. Looked up from germline, CDR1 is SGHRS and CDR2 is YFSETQ. CDR3 size: 15 residues. The DNA of the CDR3 is TGCGCCAGCAGCTTGGCCGGTTCCGGGAACACTGAAGCTTTCTTT. Translation: CASSLAGSGNTEAFF.

The V and J genes are TRBV7-2 and TRBJ2-7, with TRBD1 matching 7 bases. Germline loops: CDR1 SGHTA, CDR2 FQGNSA. This CDR3 is 13 amino acids long. V lost 3 bases to trimming and J lost 6 bases; unmatched junction nucleotides: 5. The CDR3 region is CASSLTGFSEQYF. CDR3 DNA sequence: TGTGCCAGCAGCTTGACAGGGTTCTCCGAGCAGTACTTC.

This clone came up once. The CDR3 region is CAISPGLAGGSEQYF. The CDR3 region has the DNA TGTGCCATCAGTCCTGGACTAGCGGGAGGGAGCGAGCAGTACTTC. The V call is TRBV10-3, the J call TRBJ2-7; 15 bases align to TRBD2. This CDR3 contains 15 residues. With 5 bases clipped from V and 6 bases from J, the junction kept 5 bases outside the gene matches. Germline assignment: CDR1 ENHRY and CDR2 SYGVKD.

The rearrangement uses TRBV29-1 and TRBJ1-1; 9 bases are a match to TRBD1. V gave up 7 bases and J gave up 5 bases; unmatched junction bases: 8. CDR1 SQVTM and CDR2 ANQGSEA come from the germline V gene. The CDR3 sequence is 13 residues long. The CDR3 nucleotides are TGCAGCGCCCGAGGACAGGGGCGAACTGAAGCTTTCTTT. Its translation: CSARGQGRTEAFF.

This clone was seen only a few times. This rearrangement joins TRBV30 to TRBJ2-1, with D possibly TRBD2 on 6 matching bases. This CDR3 is 14 amino acids long. Between the trimmed V and J ends, which lost 4 bases and 4 bases, there was a span of 14 bases. Germline-derived CDR1 and CDR2 are GTSNPN and SVGIG (reference sequence). This CDR3 is CAWTGTSQYNEQFF. As DNA, the CDR3 is TGTGCCTGGACAGGGACTTCACAATACAATGAGCAGTTCTTC.

The V call is TRBV27, the J call TRBJ1-1; no clear D. The CDR3 runs to 14 residues. CDR1 and CDR2 from the germline V gene are MNHEY and SMNVEV (reference sequence). Trimming left V 6 bases short and J 5 bases short, with 16 bases between. CDR3 sequence: CASSDAGVQTEAFF. CDR3 DNA: TGTGCCAGCAGCGACGCCGGGGTACAAACTGAAGCTTTCTTT.

CDR3 nucleotides: TGTGCCAGCAGCCCAGGGGGCAAGACAGATACGCAGTATTTT. Amino acid sequence: CASSPGGKTDTQYF. V usage is TRBV5-4 and J usage is TRBJ2-3; TRBD1 matches at 8 bases. J gave up 3 bases and V 4 bases, and 4 bases lay outside the gene matches. The germline V gene has CDR1 SGHNT and CDR2 YYREEE (reference sequence). This CDR3 region has 14 residues.

This clone came up a few times. The chain couples TRBV7-2 to TRBJ1-3; D might be TRBD1 (6 bases). Germline CDR1 and CDR2: SGHTA and FQGNSA. V lost 4 bases to trimming and J lost 5 bases, with 12 bases between them. This CDR3 spans 14 amino acids. The CDR3 reads CASSSGDIRNTIYF. In nucleotides, the CDR3 is TGTGCCAGCAGCTCAGGGGACATCAGAAACACCATATATTTT.

The rearrangement joins TRBV7-2 to TRBJ1-1, with D possibly being TRBD1 (6 bases). V dropped 1 base and J dropped 2 bases, with 14 bases sitting between them. The CDR3 is 16 amino acids. Germline loops: CDR1 SGHTA, CDR2 FQGNSA. The CDR3 bases are TGTGCCAGCAGCTTAGTCACAGGGTCACCCAACACTGAAGCTTTCTTT. It is translated as CASSLVTGSPNTEAFF.

The rearrangement links TRBV13 to TRBJ1-1, with 9 nucleotides matching TRBD1. Per the germline V gene, CDR1 is PRHDT and CDR2 is FYEKMQ (reference sequence). Trimming removed 4 bases from V and 6 bases from J; junction bases left unmatched: 12. The CDR3 runs 16 residues. CDR3 DNA sequence: TGTGCCAGCAGCTCACCATCTGGACAGGGGAATTCTGAAGCTTTCTTT. Translated: CASSSPSGQGNSEAFF.

The chain couples TRBV5-1 to TRBJ2-3, with D perhaps TRBD2 (7 bases). Trimming cost V 0 bases and J 2 bases, with 13 bases left between them. The germline gives CDR1 SGHRS, CDR2 YFSETQ. CDR3 length: 16 amino acids. The CDR3, as DNA: TGCGCCAGCAGCTTGGGGACAGCGGGGCCCACAGATACGCAGTATTTT. It specifies CASSLGTAGPTDTQYF. The entire variable domain, with the rest obtained from reference TRBV5-1 and TRBJ2-3, is as follows: KAGVTQTPRYLIKTRGQQVTLSCSPISGHRSVSWYQQTPGQGLQFLFEYFSETQRNKGNFPGRFSGRQFSNSRSEMNVSTLELGDSALYLCASSLGTAGPTDTQYFGPGTRLTVL.

The CDR3 protein is CASRASAGNTIYF. As DNA, the CDR3 is TGTGCCAGCAGGGCTTCAGCTGGAAACACCATATATTTT. This rearrangement joins TRBV6-5 to TRBJ1-3; D unresolved. Trimming pared 6 bases from V and 2 bases from J, leaving 8 bases between. The CDR3 covers 13 residues. Germline-derived CDR1 and CDR2 are MNHEY and SVGAGI.

V and J are TRBV30 and TRBJ2-1; 11 bases agree with TRBD2. The junction had 4 bases not matched to a gene; V was cut back by 1 base and J by 5 bases. Germline V gene data show CDR1 as GTSNPN and CDR2 as SVGIG (reference sequence). There are 15 residues in the CDR3. Here the CDR3 reads CAWSAGTSGHNEQFF. CDR3 nucleotides: TGTGCCTGGAGTGCCGGGACTAGCGGACACAATGAGCAGTTCTTC.

Of note for this clone: At one end, the junction sequence differs from germline, possibly due to a read error. V usage is TRBV30 and J usage is TRBJ2-7; 9 nucleotides align to TRBD1. Germline CDR1 is GTSNPN and CDR2 is SVGIG (reference sequence). The length of the CDR3 is 18 residues. The CDR3 bases are TGTGCCTGGAGGGACCCTCAGGACAGGGGTTTTAGCACCTACGGGCAGTACTTC. Protein product: CAWRDPQDRGFSTYGQYF. Full variable domain (outside the CDR3, taken from reference TRBV30 and TRBJ2-7): SQTIHQWPATLVQPVGSPLSLECTVEGTSNPNLYWYRQAAGRGLQLLFYSVGIGQISSEVPQNLSASRPQDRQFILSSKKLLLSDSGFYLCAWRDPQDRGFSTYGQYFGPGTRLTVT.

V usage is TRBV4-1 and J usage is TRBJ1-6, with 9 bases lining up with TRBD1. The CDR3 loop spans 15 amino acids. Trimming cost V 0 bases and J 10 bases; bases outside gene matches: 4. Germline CDR1 and CDR2: MGHRA and YSYEKL. The CDR3 protein is CASSQDLDRGSPLHF. The CDR3 DNA follows: TGCGCCAGCAGCCAAGACTTGGACAGGGGATCACCCCTCCACTTT.

The chain has TRBV7-2 and TRBJ1-1; D might be TRBD1 (5 bases). Deletions cut 2 bases from V and 6 bases from J, with 10 bases between. CDR1 SGHTA and CDR2 FQGNSA come from the germline V gene. This CDR3 is 13 amino acids long. The CDR3, as DNA: TGTGCCAGCAGCTTACGGGGGGAGGCTGAAGCTTTCTTT. Translation: CASSLRGEAEAFF. The entire variable domain, with the rest obtained from reference TRBV7-2 and TRBJ1-1, is as follows: GAGVSQSPSNKVTEKGKDVELRCDPISGHTALYWYRQSLGQGLEFLIYFQGNSAPDKSGLPSDRFSAERTGGSVSTLTIQRTQQEDSAVYLCASSLRGEAEAFFGQGTRLTVV.